This passage covers 15 T cell receptor beta chains from one sample sequenced in a study of T cell responses to AZD1222 COVID-19 vaccine. Clones were read by immunoSEQ multiplex PCR, and TCRdb kept only the in-frame ones, dropping some. In the table there are roughly 120,000 clones, roughly 89% of which are singletons. The sequencing used peripheral blood, collected 28 days after the second AZD1222 dose. All receptors derive from an adult who received the AZD1222 COVID-19 vaccine.

The rearrangement joins TRBV16 to TRBJ2-5; D is perhaps TRBD1 or TRBD2 (5 bases each). The germline V gene encodes CDR1 KGHSY and CDR2 FQNENV. V lost 0 bases and J lost 1, with 9 bases in between. The CDR3 has 15 amino acids. The CDR3 bases are TGTGCCAGCAGCCAATCGAGGGGCAGCCAAGAGACCCAGTACTTC. Translation: CASSQSRGSQETQYF.

On this clone itself: Additional DNA sequences in this sample encode the identical CDR3. The chain uses TRBV18 and TRBJ1-1, with D possibly matching TRBD1 (5 bases). The germline V gene has CDR1 KGHSH and CDR2 LQKENI. The CDR3 has 14 amino acids. V gave up 6 bases and J gave up 1 base, with 12 bases separating them. In nucleotides, the CDR3 is TGTGCCAGCTCCCCAACTACAGGGAACACTGAAGCTTTCTTT. Translating it yields CASSPTTGNTEAFF.

The J gene is TRBJ2-5, the V gene TRBV2, with D tentatively TRBD1 (5 bases). Germline CDR1 is SNHLY and CDR2 is FYNNEI. The V and J ends lost 7 bases and 0 bases respectively, with 12 bases between them. This CDR3 has 14 residues. Written as DNA, the CDR3 is TGTGCCAGCAAAGGGGCTGGCTACCAAGAGACCCAGTACTTC. Translation gives CASKGAGYQETQYF.

This clone has a single count. The V and J genes are TRBV10-3 and TRBJ2-7, with TRBD1 identical over 10 bases. Per germline, CDR1 ENHRY and CDR2 SYGVKD. This CDR3 contains 15 residues. The J segment lost 4 bases and the V segment lost 4 bases, leaving 7 bases of the junction unmatched. This chain's CDR3 is CAISGGQGVVYEQYF. CDR3 sequence (DNA): TGTGCCATCAGTGGCGGACAGGGGGTAGTATACGAGCAGTACTTC.

The chain employs TRBV10-3 and TRBJ1-4; D perhaps matches TRBD1 (6 bases). Germline CDR1 and CDR2: ENHRY and SYGVKD. This CDR3 has 15 residues. V was clipped by 5 bases and J by 7 bases, with 17 bases between them. CDR3 sequence (DNA): TGTGCCATCAGTTCCAGGGGAGTGCGGGGTGAAAAACTGTTTTTT. Protein: CAISSRGVRGEKLFF.

The chain uses TRBV6-5 and TRBJ1-4; 8 positions agree with TRBD1. J gave up 5 bases and V 6 bases, and 5 bases lay outside the gene matches. CDR1 is MNHEY, CDR2 SVGAGI, per germline. The CDR3 totals 14 residues. CDR3 amino acids: CASSPGQENEKLFF. CDR3 DNA: TGTGCCAGCAGCCCGGGACAGGAAAATGAAAAACTGTTTTTT.

This clone was observed once. The chain joins TRBV18 to TRBJ1-1, with a possible D match to TRBD1 (5 bases). Germline V gene data show CDR1 as KGHSH and CDR2 as LQKENI. The CDR3 sequence is 14 residues long. Trimming left V 2 bases short and J 9 bases short, with 16 bases between. The CDR3 sequence: CASSPAYRTDQAFF. In DNA, the CDR3 is TGTGCCAGCTCACCAGCCTACAGGACTGATCAAGCTTTCTTT.

The count of this clone is one. V and J are TRBV2 and TRBJ1-2; D gene unclear. Germline CDR1 and CDR2: SNHLY and FYNNEI. This CDR3 comprises 14 residues. V was cut by 7 bases and J by 0 bases, with 12 bases left in between. The CDR3 DNA follows: TGTGCCAGCACCGCCGGCAGAACTAACTATGGCTACACCTTC. Protein: CASTAGRTNYGYTF.

The chain combines TRBV7-8 with TRBJ2-2; D remains ambiguous. Trimming removed 3 bases from V and 2 bases from J, with 7 bases in between. The V gene's germline CDR1 is SGHVS and CDR2 FQNEAQ. The CDR3 extends over 14 amino acids. Here the CDR3 reads CASSFTVNTGELFF. DNA for the CDR3: TGTGCCAGCAGCTTCACCGTAAACACCGGGGAGCTGTTTTTT.

This chain uses TRBV13 with TRBJ2-1; weak D call: TRBD1 (6 bases). V lost 4 bases to trimming and J lost 2 bases, with 15 bases between them. Looked up from germline, CDR1 is PRHDT and CDR2 is FYEKMQ (reference sequence). The CDR3 totals 16 residues. In nucleotides, the CDR3 is TGTGCCAGCAGCTCCCCCCACGGGACAACCTACAATGAGCAGTTCTTC. It is translated as CASSSPHGTTYNEQFF.

The V call is TRBV5-6, the J call TRBJ1-2; 10 nucleotides align to TRBD1. The CDR3 is 15 residues long. Germline lookup yields CDR1 SGHDT and CDR2 YYEEEE. V was clipped by 5 bases and J by 7 bases; unmatched bases: 11. In DNA form, the CDR3 reads TGTGCCAGCAGTCCCGGGACAGGGGTTCTCTTTGGCTACACCTTC. This sequence encodes CASSPGTGVLFGYTF.

The chain recombines TRBV7-2 with TRBJ1-1; TRBD1 agrees at 9 bases. Unmatched junction bases numbered 4, after V lost 4 bases and J lost 4 bases. This CDR3 is built from 14 residues. Germline V gene data show CDR1 as SGHTA and CDR2 as FQGNSA. The CDR3 DNA reads as TGTGCCAGCAGCTCGCCGGGACAGGGCACTGAAGCTTTCTTT. This gives the protein CASSSPGQGTEAFF.

The J gene is TRBJ2-6, the V gene TRBV5-1; maybe TRBD2 (7 bases). CDR1 and CDR2 (germline): SGHRS, YFSETQ. Trimming removed 8 bases at V and 1 base at J, with 16 bases between. This CDR3 comprises 16 residues. The CDR3 region has the DNA TGCGCCAGTCTTGCGGGGGCCAATTCTGGGGCCAACGTCCTGACTTTC. Translating it yields CASLAGANSGANVLTF. Variable domain in full (rest from reference TRBV5-1 and TRBJ2-6): KAGVTQTPRYLIKTRGQQVTLSCSPISGHRSVSWYQQTPGQGLQFLFEYFSETQRNKGNFPGRFSGRQFSNSRSEMNVSTLELGDSALYLCASLAGANSGANVLTFGAGSRLTVL.

The V and J genes are TRBV10-3 and TRBJ1-1; weak D call: TRBD1 (5 bases). This CDR3 comprises 15 residues. Trimming shortened V by 3 bases and J by 7 bases, and 18 bases separated the two germline ends. CDR1 ENHRY and CDR2 SYGVKD come from the germline V gene. CDR3 DNA sequence: TGTGCCATCAGTGATGGGGCGCAGAGCTATATTGAAGCTTTCTTT. It yields the protein CAISDGAQSYIEAFF.

V usage is TRBV5-6 and J usage is TRBJ2-7, with a tentative D call TRBD2 (5 bases). Trimming left V 0 bases short and J 3 bases short, with 10 bases between. CDR3 length: 14 amino acids. In germline, CDR1 is SGHDT, CDR2 YYEEEE. The CDR3: CASSLVNSGYEQYF. The CDR3 region has the DNA TGTGCCAGCAGCTTGGTAAACAGCGGCTACGAGCAGTACTTC.